These 22 T cell receptor beta chains came from one sample sequenced in a study of high-grade serous ovarian cancer treatment subgroups. Only in-frame clones appear in the TCRdb table, and some are missing; sequencing was by immunoSEQ multiplex PCR. The top ten clones hold under 7.5% of a sample with 7,500 to 10,000 clones, 60% to 85% of them seen once. Tumor samples were taken before definitive surgery or chemotherapy. Sequencing was done on a sample of tumor tissue. The receptors come from a human donor with high-grade serous ovarian cancer.

This rearrangement joins TRBV6-6 to TRBJ2-5; 8 nucleotides match TRBD1. Germline lookup yields CDR1 MNHNY and CDR2 SVGAGI (reference sequence). The CDR3 contains 15 residues. The ends lost 6 bases at V and 2 bases at J; junction bases unmatched: 8. In nucleotides, the CDR3 is TGTGCCAGCAGCCCCTCCAGGGGGCGGCAAGAGACCCAGTACTTC. It is translated as CASSPSRGRQETQYF.

A single count supports this clone. The chain recombines TRBV6-1 with TRBJ2-5, with TRBD2 identical over 11 bases. V dropped 2 bases and J dropped 5; count of bases not matched to a gene: 4. This CDR3 comprises 15 residues. From germline, CDR1 is MNHNS and CDR2 SASEGT. DNA of the CDR3: TGTGCCAGCAGTGAAATAGCGGGGGGGCCCGAGACCCAGTACTTC. Its translation is CASSEIAGGPETQYF.

V is TRBV5-1 and J is TRBJ2-3, with 8 positions matching TRBD2. The CDR3 extends over 18 amino acids. Germline lookup yields CDR1 SGHRS and CDR2 YFSETQ. Germline trimming cut 0 bases from V and 2 bases from J; bases unmatched to any gene: 11. CDR3 nucleotide sequence: TGCGCCAGCAGCTTGGAGCGGGGGAGTCACCGCCCCACAGATACGCAGTATTTT. It is translated as CASSLERGSHRPTDTQYF.

The J gene is TRBJ1-1, the V gene TRBV19; D not certain. V lost 1 base to trimming and J lost 5 bases, with 14 bases between them. Germline V gene sequence: CDR1 LNHDA, CDR2 SQIVND (reference sequence). This CDR3 is 15 amino acids long. CDR3 loop: CASSIGGGWLTEAFF. As DNA, the CDR3 is TGTGCCAGTAGTATAGGGGGAGGTTGGTTGACTGAAGCTTTCTTT. The full variable domain, with the rest looked up from reference TRBV19 and TRBJ1-1, is DGGITQSPKYLFRKEGQNVTLSCEQNLNHDAMYWYRQDPGQGLRLIYYSQIVNDFQKGDIAEGYSVSREKKESFPLTVTSAQKNPTAFYLCASSIGGGWLTEAFFGQGTRLTVV.

The chain employs TRBV5-1 and TRBJ2-2; 8 bases align to TRBD1. CDR1 is SGHRS, CDR2 YFSETQ, per germline. V was clipped by 0 bases and J by 3 bases; unmatched bases: 1. The CDR3 is 15 residues long. The CDR3 spells CASSLGQGHTGELFF. The CDR3 DNA follows: TGCGCCAGCAGCTTGGGACAGGGGCACACCGGGGAGCTGTTTTTT.

The chain has TRBV27 and TRBJ2-7; D is ambiguous. The germline CDR1 and CDR2 sequences are MNHEY and SMNVEV (reference sequence). Trimming shortened V by 4 bases and J by 4 bases, and 5 bases separated the two germline ends. This CDR3 spans 11 amino acids. The CDR3 DNA sequence: TGTGCCAGCAGTTCCCCTTACGAGCAGTACTTC. This codes for CASSSPYEQYF.

This clone was recorded a few times. This chain joins TRBV29-1 and TRBJ2-2; tentative D call: TRBD1 (6 bases). The CDR3 sequence is 14 residues long. Germline assignment: CDR1 SQVTM and CDR2 ANQGSEA. With 4 bases removed from V and 0 bases from J, the gap between germline ends came to 9 bases. CDR3 protein: CSVARDTNTGELFF. The CDR3 bases are TGCAGCGTTGCCCGGGACACGAACACCGGGGAGCTGTTTTTT.

The chain combines TRBV7-3 with TRBJ1-6, with D maybe TRBD1 (5 bases). V shed 2 bases and J shed 4 bases, with 12 bases lying between them. The germline gives CDR1 SGHTA, CDR2 FQGTGA. This CDR3 is built from 16 residues. The CDR3 sequence is CASSLDGDPYNSPLHF. The CDR3 DNA is TGTGCCAGCAGCTTAGATGGGGACCCATATAATTCACCCCTCCACTTT.

This clone was found once. The rearrangement joins TRBV6-5 to TRBJ1-6; maybe TRBD1 (6 bases). The CDR3 has 15 amino acids. CDR1 is MNHEY and CDR2 is SVGAGI in the germline V gene. The V end lost 0 bases, the J end lost 7 bases, and 10 bases lay between the germline ends. The CDR3 DNA follows: TGTGCCAGCAGTTACTCGTCAGGGGACAATTCACCCCTCCACTTT. It codes for CASSYSSGDNSPLHF.

The V and J genes are TRBV7-2 and TRBJ2-3, with 8 bases lining up with TRBD2. The V segment lost 5 bases and the J segment 4 bases; nucleotides outside the gene matches: 8. Looked up from germline, CDR1 is SGHTA and CDR2 is FQGNSA. The CDR3 spans 15 residues. CDR3 sequence: CASSAGLVLPDTQYF. The CDR3 DNA follows: TGTGCCAGCAGCGCGGGACTAGTATTACCAGATACGCAGTATTTT.

The V call is TRBV5-1, the J call TRBJ2-3; D unclear. Looked up from germline, CDR1 is SGHRS and CDR2 is YFSETQ. The CDR3 is 15 residues long. Deletions cut 4 bases from V and 2 bases from J, with 14 bases between. This chain's CDR3 is CASSLDGHPTDTQYF. The CDR3 bases are TGCGCCAGCAGCCTCGACGGGCACCCCACAGATACGCAGTATTTT.

The chain is built from TRBV2 and TRBJ1-2, with D unresolved. V lost 6 bases, J lost 1 base, and 6 bases lay in between. The germline gives CDR1 SNHLY, CDR2 FYNNEI. The CDR3 has 12 residues. The CDR3 sequence is CASRERNYGYTF. The CDR3 bases are TGTGCCAGCAGGGAGCGTAACTATGGCTACACCTTC.

This chain connects TRBV4-1 to TRBJ2-7; 8 bases align to TRBD1. CDR3 size: 13 residues. V gave up 4 bases and J gave up 1 base; unmatched junction bases: 0. Germline CDR1 reads MGHRA; CDR2 reads YSYEKL. CDR3 loop: CASSRDRSYEQYF. DNA of the CDR3: TGCGCCAGCAGCCGGGACAGGTCCTACGAGCAGTACTTC.

The chain recombines TRBV19 with TRBJ1-4, with TRBD1 identical over 8 bases. V was clipped by 6 bases and J by 4 bases; unmatched bases: 7. Germline assignment: CDR1 LNHDA and CDR2 SQIVND (reference sequence). The CDR3 totals 15 residues. CDR3 sequence reads: CASRPTGDNNEKLFF. The CDR3 DNA is TGTGCCAGTAGGCCGACAGGGGACAATAATGAAAAACTGTTTTTT.

The chain uses TRBV7-3 and TRBJ2-5; 8 positions agree with TRBD1. The CDR3 spans 16 residues. The J segment lost 0 bases and the V segment lost 5 bases, leaving 8 bases of the junction unmatched. Looked up from germline, CDR1 is SGHTA and CDR2 is FQGTGA. CDR3: CASSITGGNDQETQYF. CDR3 DNA: TGTGCCAGCAGCATTACAGGGGGAAACGACCAAGAGACCCAGTACTTC.

This chain connects TRBV14 to TRBJ1-1; the match to TRBD1 covers 7 bases. There are 16 residues in the CDR3. J gave up 1 base and V 0 bases, and 5 bases lay outside the gene matches. Germline CDR1 and CDR2: SGHDN and FVKESK. Here the CDR3 reads CASSQDIGQANTEAFF. Written as DNA, the CDR3 is TGTGCCAGCAGCCAAGATATTGGACAGGCGAACACTGAAGCTTTCTTT.

In nucleotides, the CDR3 is TGTGCCAGCAGCTTTCAGGGGGACACTGAAGCTTTCTTT. Translation: CASSFQGDTEAFF. The chain joins TRBV5-5 to TRBJ1-1; 7 bases map to TRBD1. CDR1 is SGHKS and CDR2 is YYEKEE in the germline V gene (reference sequence). The J segment lost 3 bases and the V segment lost 2 bases, leaving 1 base of the junction unmatched. The CDR3 length is 13 residues.

This sequence joins TRBV4-3 and TRBJ2-1, with D perhaps TRBD2 (7 bases). V dropped 0 bases and J dropped 3 bases, with 9 bases sitting between them. Germline CDR1 is LGHNA and CDR2 is YSLEER. The CDR3 runs 15 residues. The CDR3 DNA reads TGCGCCAGCAGCCAAGAGAGGGGGGGCTACAATGAGCAGTTCTTC. It encodes CASSQERGGYNEQFF.

The rearrangement links TRBV2 to TRBJ1-5; 9 nucleotides match TRBD1. The junction had 9 bases not matched to a gene; V was cut back by 6 bases and J by 6 bases. The CDR3 loop spans 15 amino acids. The germline CDR1 and CDR2 sequences are SNHLY and FYNNEI. The CDR3 DNA is TGTGCCAGCAGCGCGGGACAGGGATCTGGTCAGCCCCAGCATTTT. Translating it yields CASSAGQGSGQPQHF.

The chain employs TRBV5-1 and TRBJ2-7; TRBD2 might be the D (5 bases). This CDR3 is built from 15 residues. Germline V gives CDR1 SGHRS, CDR2 YFSETQ. Between the trimmed V and J ends, which lost 2 bases and 2 bases, there was a span of 14 bases. The CDR3 spells CASSFPRGGAYEQYF. In DNA, the CDR3 is TGCGCCAGCAGCTTTCCCCGGGGTGGTGCCTACGAGCAGTACTTC.

This clone was seen a single time. The rearrangement joins TRBV29-1 to TRBJ2-5; D ambiguous. Germline V gene data show CDR1 as SQVTM and CDR2 as ANQGSEA. V gave up 1 base and J gave up 6 bases, with 12 bases separating them. This CDR3 is 13 amino acids long. Here the CDR3 DNA reads TGCAGCGTTGAAGGTAAACAACGGCAGACCCAGTACTTC. This sequence encodes CSVEGKQRQTQYF. Supplemented by reference TRBV29-1 and TRBJ2-5, the full variable domain reads SAVISQKPSRDICQRGTSLTIQCQVDSQVTMMFWYRQQPGQSLTLIATANQGSEATYESGFVIDKFPISRPNLTFSTLTVSNMSPEDSSIYLCSVEGKQRQTQYFGPGTRLLVL.

This chain joins TRBV4-1 and TRBJ1-2, with 7 bases identical to TRBD1. Germline lookup yields CDR1 MGHRA and CDR2 YSYEKL. This CDR3 comprises 15 residues. V lost 2 bases, J lost 3 bases, and 6 bases stayed unmatched. The CDR3 bases are TGCGCCAGCAGCCAATTCCACAGGGGCGACTATGGCTACACCTTC. Protein: CASSQFHRGDYGYTF.